Each of the 30 T cell receptor beta chains below was sequenced from the same sample in a study of T cells after yellow fever vaccination. TCRdb reprocessed the 5' RACE reads via MiXCR and lists one record per CDR3 protein. The table records roughly 96,000 distinct CDR3 sequences, more than 7.5% of them present only once. Sequencing was performed on CD8+ T cells not binding an NS4B(214-222) dextramer, sorted from PBMCs, taken less than 16 days after the first yellow fever vaccination. The receptors come from a man aged 18 to 35 who received the YFV17D yellow fever vaccine.

Comment on this clonotype: Just one base apart from a much larger clone, this may be a read error. This chain connects TRBV29-1 to TRBJ2-5; TRBD2 is a possible D gene (5 bases). CDR1 SQVTM and CDR2 ANQGSEA come from the germline V gene. V was trimmed by 4 bases and J by 4 bases, leaving 16 bases between them. The CDR3 consists of 14 residues. The CDR3 is CSVVIRGGGETQYF. The CDR3 DNA sequence: TGCAGCGTTGTGATCCGGGGTGGTGGAGAGACCCAGTACTTC. Full variable domain (rest looked up from reference TRBV29-1 and TRBJ2-5): SAVISQKPSRDICQRGTSLTIQCQVDSQVTMMFWYRQQPGQSLTLIATANQGSEATYESGFVIDKFPISRPNLTFSTLTVSNMSPEDSSIYLCSVVIRGGGETQYFGPGTRLLVL.

The J gene is TRBJ2-2, the V gene TRBV20-1; D gene uncertain. The CDR3 has 14 residues. Germline lookup yields CDR1 DFQATT and CDR2 SNEGSKA (reference sequence). V lost 0 bases, J lost 6 bases, and 11 bases lay in between. As DNA, the CDR3 is TGCAGTGCTAGAGACCCAATGGCGGCCGGGGAGCTGTTTTTT. It translates to CSARDPMAAGELFF.

This clonotype was seen just once. The chain links TRBV7-9 to TRBJ2-7, with 7 positions matching TRBD2. Losses at the gene ends were 4 bases for V and 2 bases for J; bases not matched to a gene: 5. The CDR3 runs 14 residues. Germline V CDR1 and CDR2: SEHNR, FQNEAQ (reference sequence). This CDR3 reads CASSSGGRPYEQYF. CDR3 coding DNA: TGTGCCAGCAGCTCCGGGGGGAGGCCCTACGAGCAGTACTTC.

V gene TRBV27 combines with J gene TRBJ2-1, with 10 bases identical to TRBD1. Unmatched junction bases numbered 12, after V lost 4 bases and J lost 9 bases. The CDR3 extends over 16 amino acids. Per the germline V gene, CDR1 is MNHEY and CDR2 is SMNVEV (reference sequence). The CDR3 loop reads CASSSFTGTGVGEQFF. Here the CDR3 DNA reads TGTGCCAGCAGTTCCTTTACCGGGACAGGGGTTGGTGAGCAGTTCTTC.

The chain is built from TRBV4-1 and TRBJ1-5; tentatively, D is TRBD1 (6 bases). The V and J ends lost 5 bases and 0 bases respectively, with 11 bases between them. CDR3 size: 15 residues. CDR1 MGHRA and CDR2 YSYEKL come from the germline V gene. The chain's CDR3 is CASSDRQVSNQPQHF. The CDR3 DNA reads as TGCGCCAGCAGCGATAGACAGGTTAGCAATCAGCCCCAGCATTTT.

This clonotype was seen at least ten times. V and J are TRBV12-3 or TRBV12-4 and TRBJ2-7, with D possibly TRBD1 on 6 matching bases. The CDR3 is made up of 15 amino acids. The V end was cut by 5 bases, the J end by 2 bases, with 16 bases between. The CDR3 loop is CASSPPQTGPYEQYF. The CDR3 coding sequence is TGTGCCAGCAGTCCCCCCCAAACAGGGCCCTACGAGCAGTACTTC.

This clonotype has a count of ten or more. The chain uses TRBV7-9 and TRBJ1-1; D is ambiguous. CDR1 and CDR2 from the germline V gene are SEHNR and FQNEAQ (reference sequence). V shed 1 base and J shed 5 bases, with 2 bases lying between them. The CDR3 runs to 11 residues. The DNA of the CDR3 is TGTGCCAGCAGCTTAGGGACTGAAGCTTTCTTT. Translating it yields CASSLGTEAFF.

The table lists this clonotype with a few counts. The chain has TRBV7-6 and TRBJ2-5, with 9 bases lining up with TRBD1. The germline CDR1 and CDR2 sequences are SGHVS and FNYEAQ. V lost 2 bases to trimming and J lost 5 bases; unmatched junction nucleotides: 9. This CDR3 has 16 residues. The chain's CDR3 is CASSLNVADRGETQYF. For the CDR3, the DNA is TGTGCCAGCAGCTTAAACGTAGCTGACAGGGGGGAGACCCAGTACTTC.

A few counts support this clonotype. CDR3 sequence (DNA): TGTGCCAGCAGCTTAGGTTTGCCCCGGGACACTGAAGCTTTCTTT. This codes for CASSLGLPRDTEAFF. This chain uses TRBV7-8 with TRBJ1-1; D remains unclear. The CDR3 is 15 residues long. Trimming removed 1 base from V and 3 bases from J, with 12 bases in between. The germline V gene encodes CDR1 SGHVS and CDR2 FQNEAQ.

V and J are TRBV6-1 and TRBJ2-2; tentative D call: TRBD1 (5 bases). The CDR3 runs to 15 residues. Germline V gene data show CDR1 as MNHNS and CDR2 as SASEGT. The ends were cut back, 4 bases at V and 3 bases at J, with 12 bases in the middle. This CDR3 reads CASSGRAWHTGELFF. In nucleotides, the CDR3 is TGTGCCAGCAGTGGCAGGGCCTGGCACACCGGGGAGCTGTTTTTT.

This clonotype was picked up many times. CDR3 amino acids: CATLLLTDTQYF. CDR3 nucleotide sequence: TGTGCCACCCTACTTCTCACAGATACGCAGTATTTT. The rearrangement joins TRBV12-3 or TRBV12-4 to TRBJ2-3; D uncertain. The CDR3 covers 12 residues. V was cut by 10 bases and J by 2 bases, with 10 bases left in between.

This clonotype was seen a few times. The rearrangement joins TRBV5-6 to TRBJ2-7, with D perhaps TRBD2 (6 bases). The CDR3 has 13 amino acids. CDR1 and CDR2 (germline): SGHDT, YYEEEE. The V end lost 4 bases, the J end lost 5 bases, and 13 bases lay between the germline ends. CDR3 region: CASSATSFNEQYV. DNA of the CDR3: TGTGCCAGCAGCGCCACTAGCTTCAACGAGCAGTACGTC.

This clonotype was seen only a few times. The chain links TRBV14 to TRBJ2-3; TRBD2 is a possible D gene (6 bases). The CDR3 runs to 13 residues. Germline CDR1 is SGHDN and CDR2 is FVKESK. V was trimmed by 2 bases and J by 10 bases, leaving 13 bases between them. The chain's CDR3 is CASSQTTRSAQYF. Written as DNA, the CDR3 is TGTGCCAGCAGCCAAACGACTAGGTCGGCGCAGTATTTT.

The chain links TRBV13 to TRBJ2-3; 13 bases are shared with TRBD2. Germline V CDR1 and CDR2: PRHDT, FYEKMQ (reference sequence). V gave up 5 bases and J gave up 2 bases; unmatched junction bases: 4. This CDR3 has 16 amino acids. The CDR3 DNA is TGTGCCAGCAGCCCGGGACTAGCGGGGAACACAGATACGCAGTATTTT. It encodes CASSPGLAGNTDTQYF. Supplemented by reference TRBV13 and TRBJ2-3, the full variable domain reads AAGVIQSPRHLIKEKRETATLKCYPIPRHDTVYWYQQGPGQDPQFLISFYEKMQSDKGSIPDRFSAQQFSDYHSELNMSSLELGDSALYFCASSPGLAGNTDTQYFGPGTRLTVL.

The chain has TRBV12-3 or TRBV12-4 and TRBJ2-2; 7 nucleotides line up with TRBD1. The CDR3 totals 14 residues. With V trimmed by 7 bases and J by 6 bases, 8 bases remained unmatched. In DNA form, the CDR3 reads TGTGCCAGCACCCCGACAGGGAGAGCCGGGGAGCTGTTTTTT. Encoded protein: CASTPTGRAGELFF.

This clonotype occurred many times. The chain employs TRBV12-3 or TRBV12-4 and TRBJ2-5; no firm D call. V lost 7 bases, J lost 5 bases, and 8 bases lay in between. The CDR3 has 11 residues. The chain's CDR3 is CASNHGETQYF. CDR3 nucleotides: TGTGCCAGCAACCATGGGGAGACCCAGTACTTC.

The sample holds a few counts of this clonotype. The rearrangement links TRBV13 to TRBJ2-5, with D possibly TRBD1 on 5 matching bases. The germline gives CDR1 PRHDT, CDR2 FYEKMQ (reference sequence). The CDR3 has 14 amino acids. V gave up 2 bases and J gave up 1 base, with 8 bases separating them. The CDR3, as DNA: TGTGCCAGCAGCTTACAGGGTTTCCAAGAGACCCAGTACTTC. Translating gives CASSLQGFQETQYF.

In its sample, this clonotype was seen a few times. The genes are TRBV27 and TRBJ1-1; 7 bases align to TRBD1. The junction had 10 bases not matched to a gene; V was cut back by 6 bases and J by 3 bases. Germline lookup yields CDR1 MNHEY and CDR2 SMNVEV (reference sequence). This CDR3 has 15 residues. The CDR3 sequence: CASSISTGEHTEAFF. The CDR3 nucleotides are TGTGCCAGCAGCATCTCCACAGGGGAACACACTGAAGCTTTCTTT.

The CDR3, as DNA: TGTGCCAGCAGTTCACAGGGACGGAATGAGCAGTTCTTC. This translates into CASSSQGRNEQFF. J is TRBJ2-1 and V is TRBV6-2 or TRBV6-3; perhaps TRBD1 as D (6 bases). CDR3 length equals 13 residues. Between the trimmed V and J ends, which lost 4 bases and 7 bases, there was a span of 11 bases. CDR1 and CDR2 from the germline V gene are MNHEY and SVGEGT.

V gene TRBV28 combines with J gene TRBJ2-5; 11 bases agree with TRBD2. Trimming cost V 7 bases and J 5 bases; bases outside gene matches: 3. Germline-derived CDR1 and CDR2 are MDHEN and SYDVKM. This CDR3 is 13 amino acids long. CDR3 protein: CASTPSGGETQYF. CDR3 nucleotide sequence: TGTGCCAGCACGCCTAGCGGGGGGGAGACCCAGTACTTC.

The chain links TRBV12-3 or TRBV12-4 to TRBJ2-2, with 7 bases fitting TRBD1. J gave up 4 bases and V 5 bases, and 7 bases lay outside the gene matches. This CDR3 spans 15 amino acids. The CDR3 DNA reads as TGTGCCAGCAGTACCTCGACAGGGTTCACCGGGGAGCTGTTTTTT. It is translated as CASSTSTGFTGELFF.

V is TRBV12-3 or TRBV12-4 and J is TRBJ2-3; D gene ambiguous. The CDR3 extends over 12 amino acids. V was shortened by 7 bases and J by 4 bases, with 9 bases between the two germline ends. This CDR3 reads CASTNWADTQYF. For the CDR3, the DNA is TGTGCCAGCACCAACTGGGCAGATACGCAGTATTTT.

The DNA for the CDR3 is TGTGCCACCAGCAGGCCTGGGACAGGCGTCCTTGAAAAACTGTTTTTT. It translates to CATSRPGTGVLEKLFF. The V and J genes are TRBV15 and TRBJ1-4; 8 bases agree with TRBD1. The CDR3 runs 16 residues. V dropped 3 bases and J dropped 7; count of bases not matched to a gene: 10. Per germline, CDR1 LNHNV and CDR2 YYDKDF (reference sequence).

This clonotype has at least ten counts. The chain employs TRBV6-1 and TRBJ2-1, with D possibly being TRBD1 (6 bases). This CDR3 region has 13 residues. Germline V gene sequence: CDR1 MNHNS, CDR2 SASEGT. Trimming removed 6 bases at V and 7 bases at J, with 13 bases between. The CDR3 DNA sequence: TGTGCCAGCAGCCTAGCCCAGGGGAATGAGCAGTTCTTC. It is translated as CASSLAQGNEQFF.

This chain joins TRBV27 and TRBJ2-1; a weak D match, TRBD1 (5 bases). Germline assignment: CDR1 MNHEY and CDR2 SMNVEV (reference sequence). Trimming stripped 2 bases from V and 7 bases from J, with 12 bases between. The CDR3 runs 14 residues. CDR3 in amino acids: CASSLKRGWNEQFF. DNA for the CDR3: TGTGCCAGCAGTTTAAAAAGGGGCTGGAATGAGCAGTTCTTC.

This chain uses TRBV20-1 with TRBJ2-2; D gene uncertain. The V gene's germline CDR1 is DFQATT and CDR2 SNEGSKA (reference sequence). Trimming cost V 1 base and J 7 bases, with 4 bases left between them. The CDR3 covers 11 residues. The CDR3 reads CSARGGGELFF. The CDR3 nucleotides read TGCAGTGCTAGAGGGGGCGGGGAGCTGTTTTTT.

V is TRBV19 and J is TRBJ2-2, with unresolved D. This CDR3 is 14 amino acids long. Germline lookup yields CDR1 LNHDA and CDR2 SQIVND (reference sequence). Trimming took off 4 bases at V and 4 bases at J, with 10 bases between the two ends. The CDR3 bases are TGTGCCAGTAGTACATATTTAAGCACCGGGGAGCTGTTTTTT. Protein product: CASSTYLSTGELFF.

The genes are TRBV7-9 and TRBJ1-1; possible D gene TRBD1, 6 bases. Germline values: CDR1 SEHNR, CDR2 FQNEAQ (reference sequence). The CDR3 length is 14 residues. V dropped 8 bases and J dropped 0 bases, with 13 bases sitting between them. CDR3 sequence (DNA): TGTGCCAGCGGGGGCAGATTTATGAACACTGAAGCTTTCTTT. This codes for CASGGRFMNTEAFF.

The gene calls are TRBV5-5 and TRBJ2-3; D perhaps matches TRBD1 (5 bases). Trimming shortened V by 4 bases and J by 2 bases, and 11 bases separated the two germline ends. Germline V gene lookup returns CDR1 SGHKS and CDR2 YYEKEE (reference sequence). This CDR3 has 14 amino acids. Here the CDR3 DNA reads TGTGCCAGCAGCCCTGACAGTTACACAGATACGCAGTATTTT. The encoded protein is CASSPDSYTDTQYF.

The rearrangement uses TRBV9 and TRBJ2-3; maybe TRBD2 (6 bases). Trimming took 0 bases from V and 2 from J, leaving 10 bases between them. Germline V gene sequence: CDR1 SGDLS, CDR2 YYNGEE. CDR3 size: 15 residues. Here the CDR3 reads CASSVGDSHTDTQYF. The CDR3 DNA reads TGTGCCAGCAGCGTAGGGGACTCCCACACAGATACGCAGTATTTT.